A single sample gave rise to the 23 T cell receptor beta chains below, sequenced in a study of tissue T cells after allogeneic stem cell transplantation. Time point given: mouse harvest day 14 after allogeneic transplant. Each mouse received 10^7 T-cell-depleted marrow cells plus 10^6 splenic CD5+ T cells by tail vein. Clones were sequenced by immunoSEQ multiplex PCR, and TCRdb holds only the in-frame ones, with some missing. The table has about 6,800 clones, approximately 34% seen once; the top ten hold 5% to 8%. The sequencing sample was made of skin. These receptor sequences come from a female BALB/c mouse given C57BL/6 T cells with graft-versus-host disease after an allogeneic hematopoietic cell transplant.

This clone was picked up a small number of times. Gene names refer to mouse genes. Read data end 1 residue before the CDR3 end; the end is taken from the germline J gene. This rearrangement joins TRBV13-1 to TRBJ2-1; the match to TRBD2 covers 11 bases. CDR1 NSHNY and CDR2 SYGAGN come from the germline V gene. V dropped 0 bases and J dropped 3; count of bases not matched to a gene: 5. The CDR3 totals 17 residues. Incomplete CDR3 DNA: TGTGCCAGCAGTGATGCGGGACTGGGGGCTCCCTATGCTGAGCAGTTC. Its translation is CASSDAGLGAPYAEQF. From start to end, the CDR3 is CASSDAGLGAPYAEQFF.

In this sample, this clone turned up once. Mouse gene names apply. Read coverage stops 1 residue before the CDR3 terminus; the germline J gene supplies the remainder. This chain connects TRBV13-1 to TRBJ2-7; 9 positions agree with TRBD2. This CDR3 contains 15 residues. Germline assignment: CDR1 NSHNY and CDR2 SYGAGN. The ends lost 3 bases at V and 0 bases at J; junction bases unmatched: 4. The CDR3 loop is CASSAGLGSSYEQYF. CDR3 DNA (partial): TGTGCCAGCAGTGCAGGACTGGGGTCCTCCTATGAACAGTAC.

Points on this clone: The genes and germline here are from mouse. Sequencing ends 1 residue short of the CDR3 end; the germline J gene provides the rest. This chain connects TRBV23 to TRBJ1-4; the DNA was not used to check the table's D call, TRBD1. Germline lookup yields CDR1 KGHTA and CDR2 FQNQQP. This CDR3 comprises 14 residues. Incomplete CDR3 DNA: TGCTCCAGCAGTCGCGACAGGGGAGGCGAAAGATTATTT. This encodes CSSSRDRGGERLF. From start to end, the CDR3 is CSSSRDRGGERLFF.

Regarding this clone: The gene symbols are mouse symbols. The sequence runs out 1 residue before the end of the CDR3; the remainder is reconstructed from the germline J gene. The chain links TRBV3 to TRBJ2-5, with D perhaps given as TRBD1 or TRBD2 (5 bases each). Trimming cost V 4 bases and J 6 bases, with 8 bases left between them. Germline V gives CDR1 SNHLY, CDR2 FYNGKV (reference sequence). The CDR3 consists of 12 residues. CDR3 bases read: TGTGCCAGCAGCTCCCGGGACGACACCCAGTAC. It specifies CASSSRDDTQY. The full CDR3 protein reads CASSSRDDTQYF.

By share, this clone ranks as medium-sized. Any gene name here is a mouse gene name. Read coverage stops 1 residue before the CDR3 terminus; the germline J gene supplies the remainder. The V gene is TRBV1, the J gene TRBJ1-2; TRBD1 matches 8 bases. Per the germline V gene, CDR1 is NSQYPW and CDR2 is LRSPGD (reference sequence). The CDR3 is 14 residues long. V lost 3 bases and J lost 4; bases outside the gene matches: 4. CDR3 residues: CTCSAQGAGSDYTF. The sequenced CDR3 bases are TGCACCTGCAGTGCGCAGGGGGCAGGCTCCGACTACACC.

Within the sample, this clone is medium-sized. Mouse names are used for the genes. The read halts 1 residue ahead of the CDR3 end, with the missing end drawn from the germline J gene. The chain uses TRBV13-3 and TRBJ1-2; TRBD1 agrees at 10 bases. J was trimmed by 2 bases and V by 4 bases; bases with no gene match: 2. The CDR3 extends over 14 amino acids. Germline V gene sequence: CDR1 NNHDY, CDR2 SYVADS. CDR3 bases read: TGTGCCAGCAGTCCGGGACAGGGGAACTCCGACTACACC. Residues: CASSPGQGNSDYT. The CDR3 as a whole reads CASSPGQGNSDYTF.

For this clone: Each gene name is a mouse one. The sequenced fragment ends 1 residue before the CDR3 boundary, so the rest is inferred from the germline J gene. V usage is TRBV23 and J usage is TRBJ2-4; no check of the table's D call, TRBD1, against the DNA was made. The germline V gene encodes CDR1 KGHTA and CDR2 FQNQQP. The CDR3 spans 13 residues. Here the CDR3 reads CSSSYRGQNTLYF. Incomplete CDR3 DNA: TGCTCCAGCAGTTACAGGGGACAAAACACCTTGTAC.

This clone was detected a few times. The genes are named according to mouse. The CDR3 extends 1 residue past the end of the read, so its final part is completed from the germline J gene. The chain recombines TRBV3 with TRBJ1-2; D possibly corresponds to TRBD1 (6 bases). The CDR3 spans 13 residues. Germline-derived CDR1 and CDR2 are SNHLY and FYNGKV (reference sequence). V lost 1 base and J 5 bases, leaving 8 bases between the germline ends. The CDR3 spells CASSLEGESDYTF. The DNA read from the CDR3 is TGTGCCAGCAGCTTAGAGGGGGAATCCGACTACACC.

A remark on this clone: Gene names follow the mouse nomenclature. Coverage ceases 1 residue before the CDR3 finishes, and the germline J gene fills in the end. This chain joins TRBV3 and TRBJ1-4, with D perhaps TRBD1 (6 bases). The V end was cut by 3 bases, the J end by 3 bases, with 11 bases between. In germline, CDR1 is SNHLY, CDR2 FYNGKV (reference sequence). This CDR3 comprises 15 residues. CDR3 in amino acids: CASSFRGAPNERLFF. The DNA read from the CDR3 is TGTGCCAGCAGCTTTCGGGGGGCTCCCAACGAAAGATTATTT. The full variable domain, in which reference TRBV3 and TRBJ1-4 provide the parts outside the CDR3, is GPKVLQIPSHQIIDMGQMVTLNCDPVSNHLYFYWYKQILGQQMEFLVNFYNGKVMEKSKLFKDQFSVERPDGSYFTLKIQPTALEDSAVYFCASSFRGAPNERLFFGHGTKLSVL.

Concerning this clone: Gene names denote mouse genes. The CDR3 end is not reached by the read, which stops 1 residue before it; the germline J gene fills it in. This rearrangement joins TRBV5 to TRBJ2-7; 11 nucleotides agree with TRBD2. The germline V gene encodes CDR1 LGHNA and CDR2 YNLKQL (reference sequence). The CDR3 contains 17 residues. Unmatched junction bases numbered 9, after V lost 2 bases and J lost 3 bases. Partial CDR3 DNA: TGTGCCAGCAGCCAAACCCGGGACTGGGGGCGCCTCTATGAACAGTAC. It is translated as CASSQTRDWGRLYEQY. The full CDR3 is CASSQTRDWGRLYEQYF.

Points on this clone: All gene names here are mouse names. The read ends 1 residue early relative to the CDR3; the germline J gene fills the gap. This sequence joins TRBV26 and TRBJ1-1; the match to TRBD1 covers 9 bases. This CDR3 comprises 15 residues. Germline lookup yields CDR1 KGHPV and CDR2 FQNQEV (reference sequence). V shed 3 bases, J shed 1 base, and the junction held 3 bases outside the gene matches. CDR3 loop: CASSLLDRGNTEVFF. The sequenced part of the CDR3 DNA is TGTGCCAGCAGTCTCCTGGACAGGGGAAACACAGAAGTCTTC.

This clone turned up a few times. Gene names and germline match the mouse. From the germline J gene comes the end of the CDR3, since the read stops 1 residue before it. The V and J genes are TRBV3 and TRBJ1-3; D perhaps matches TRBD1 (5 bases). Germline CDR1 reads SNHLY; CDR2 reads FYNGKV (reference sequence). The CDR3 spans 15 residues. V lost 1 base, J lost 2 bases, and 9 bases lay in between. The part of the CDR3 DNA that was read is TGTGCCAGCAGCTTAGGGGGGAGAGCTGGAAATACGCTCTAT. Protein sequence: CASSLGGRAGNTLY. The whole CDR3 protein is CASSLGGRAGNTLYF.

Turning to this clone: Genes and germline are mouse. Read coverage stops 1 residue before the CDR3 terminus; the germline J gene supplies the remainder. This rearrangement joins TRBV26 to TRBJ1-6; 7 nucleotides align to TRBD1. TRBJ1-6 is assigned to the ORF class and has an uncertain function. Germline values: CDR1 KGHPV, CDR2 FQNQEV (reference sequence). The ends lost 6 bases at V and 6 bases at J; junction bases unmatched: 5. The CDR3 is 14 residues long. CDR3 residues: CASRLDRINSPLYF. The sequenced CDR3 bases are TGTGCCAGCAGACTGGACAGGATTAATTCGCCCCTCTAC.

Sample share makes this clone medium-sized (0.01 to 0.1%). Gene names and germline refer to mouse. The read comes to an end 1 residue before the CDR3 does, leaving the germline J gene to fill in the end. The gene calls are TRBV13-1 and TRBJ2-3; D call uncertain. CDR1 and CDR2 from the germline V gene are NSHNY and SYGAGN. V shed 2 bases and J shed 0 bases, with 10 bases lying between them. This CDR3 is built from 15 residues. CDR3 bases read: TGTGCCAGCAGTGACTCACCCTTTAGTGCAGAAACGCTGTAT. Protein: CASSDSPFSAETLY. The full-length CDR3 reads as CASSDSPFSAETLYF.

As for this clone: Mouse germline and gene names are used. Sequencing ends 1 residue short of the CDR3 end; the germline J gene provides the rest. The chain employs TRBV31 and TRBJ1-4, with D possibly being TRBD1 (6 bases). Trimming took 8 bases from V and 1 from J, leaving 14 bases between them. The V gene's germline CDR1 is GKSSPN and CDR2 SITVG. The CDR3 contains 14 residues. CDR3 bases read: TGTGCCATCCGGGACAACCATTCCAACGAAAGATTATTT. Translating gives CAIRDNHSNERLF. The entire CDR3 is CAIRDNHSNERLFF.

Concerning this clone itself: Gene names are mouse gene names. The CDR3 extends 1 residue past the end of the read, so its final part is completed from the germline J gene. The chain carries TRBV15 and TRBJ2-3; 7 positions agree with TRBD2. V dropped 0 bases and J dropped 3; count of bases not matched to a gene: 3. Germline CDR1 is SGHND and CDR2 is FRSKSL. The CDR3 totals 15 residues. Partial CDR3 DNA: TGTGCCAGCAGTTTAGCGCGGGGGGGGGCAGAAACGCTGTAT. Translating gives CASSLARGGAETLY. The whole CDR3 region reads CASSLARGGAETLYF.

In regard to this clone: Mouse germline and gene names are used. With the read ending 1 residue before the CDR3 end, the germline J gene is used to fill in that end. This rearrangement joins TRBV26 to TRBJ1-3; the match to TRBD1 covers 9 bases. CDR3 length: 15 amino acids. Germline assignment: CDR1 KGHPV and CDR2 FQNQEV (reference sequence). Trimming removed 7 bases from V and 0 bases from J; junction bases left unmatched: 4. Partial CDR3 DNA: TGTGCCAGCACCCGACAGGGGGGTTCTGGAAATACGCTCTAT. Translating gives CASTRQGGSGNTLY. The full CDR3 protein reads CASTRQGGSGNTLYF.

This clone has just a few counts. Mouse gene names and germline throughout. The read halts 1 residue ahead of the CDR3 end, with the missing end drawn from the germline J gene. The chain carries TRBV13-2 and TRBJ2-5; D call uncertain. The germline V gene encodes CDR1 NNHNN and CDR2 SYGAGS (reference sequence). The V end lost 1 base, the J end lost 2 bases, and 8 bases lay between the germline ends. The CDR3 consists of 14 residues. The CDR3 reads CASGDSGLQDTQYF. Incomplete CDR3 DNA: TGTGCCAGCGGTGATTCTGGCCTCCAAGACACCCAGTAC.

A word on this clone: The gene names given are mouse names. The CDR3 DNA, read in part, is TGTGCCGGCTGGGGGGATTATCAAAACACCTTGTAC. It encodes CAGWGDYQNTLY. The complete CDR3 reads CAGWGDYQNTLYF. V gene TRBV29 combines with J gene TRBJ2-4; 8 positions agree with TRBD2. The read ends 1 residue before the CDR3 terminus; that terminus is restored from the germline J gene. Germline CDR1 and CDR2: MSHET and SYDVDS. The length of the CDR3 is 13 residues.

This clone was recorded only once. Gene labels here are mouse ones. The read is 1 residue too short to cover the CDR3 end, so that end is filled in from the germline J gene. This chain connects TRBV3 to TRBJ2-1, with TRBD2 identical over 9 bases. The germline CDR1 and CDR2 sequences are SNHLY and FYNGKV (reference sequence). This CDR3 has 15 amino acids. V was clipped by 4 bases and J by 2 bases; unmatched bases: 3. CDR3 DNA (partial): TGTGCCAGCAGCTCGGACTGGGGATACTATGCTGAGCAGTTC. Its protein product is CASSSDWGYYAEQF. The CDR3 reads in full as CASSSDWGYYAEQFF.

The table lists this clone with a few counts. Gene names refer to mouse genes. Read coverage stops 1 residue before the CDR3 terminus; the germline J gene supplies the remainder. The V and J genes are TRBV26 and TRBJ1-1, with TRBD1 as a possible D gene (5 bases). The CDR3 runs to 13 residues. V gave up 4 bases and J gave up 4 bases, with 10 bases separating them. Germline V CDR1 and CDR2: KGHPV, FQNQEV (reference sequence). The DNA read from the CDR3 is TGTGCCAGCAGTCCGGGACCTCTCACAGAAGTCTTC. Protein product: CASSPGPLTEVF. In full, the CDR3 reads CASSPGPLTEVFF.

About this clone: Gene names and germline match the mouse. From the germline J gene comes the end of the CDR3, since the read stops 1 residue before it. V usage is TRBV26 and J usage is TRBJ1-2; D call uncertain. This CDR3 spans 12 amino acids. The V end was cut by 0 bases, the J end by 4 bases, with 3 bases between. Germline CDR1 reads KGHPV; CDR2 reads FQNQEV (reference sequence). The sequenced part of the CDR3 DNA is TGTGCCAGCAGTCTGTCCCGCTCCGACTACACC. This gives the protein CASSLSRSDYT. The entire CDR3 reads CASSLSRSDYTF.

As concerns this clone: Gene labels here are mouse ones. The sequenced fragment ends 1 residue before the CDR3 boundary, so the rest is inferred from the germline J gene. The chain couples TRBV3 to TRBJ1-4; 8 bases are a match to TRBD1. From germline, CDR1 is SNHLY and CDR2 FYNGKV (reference sequence). The CDR3 runs to 15 residues. The V and J ends lost 0 bases and 7 bases, in that order; junction bases with no gene match: 4. The DNA read from the CDR3 is TGTGCCAGCAGCTTAGCAGGCAGGGGGCCCGAAAGATTATTT. It encodes CASSLAGRGPERLF. The full CDR3 is CASSLAGRGPERLFF. The complete variable domain, with remaining parts taken from reference TRBV3 and TRBJ1-4, reads GPKVLQIPSHQIIDMGQMVTLNCDPVSNHLYFYWYKQILGQQMEFLVNFYNGKVMEKSKLFKDQFSVERPDGSYFTLKIQPTALEDSAVYFCASSLAGRGPERLFFGHGTKLSVL.